These T cell receptor beta chains were read from a single sample in a study of blood T cell repertoires in COVID-19. TCRdb's copy holds only in-frame clones and misses some; the assay was immunoSEQ multiplex PCR. The sample lists 150,000 or so clones; over 70% were seen once. The sample taken for sequencing was peripheral blood. The receptors stem from a woman aged 60-75 years with acute or convalescent COVID-19. CDR3s include the opening cysteine and the closing phenylalanine or tryptophan. The order of the fields is D gene, CDR3 length, J gene, V gene, clone size, CDR3 DNA, CDR3 protein. The D gene is left open where the match is weak. Size values are once, few and many counts, or a class for expanded clones, and some rows have none.

d_gene: .; len: 15; j_gene: TRBJ2-7; v_gene: TRBV5-1; abundance: .; CDR3nt: TGCGCCAGCAGCTTGGAAGTTAAGGGGTCCTACGAGCAGTACTTC; CDR3aa: CASSLEVKGSYEQYF
d_gene: .; len: 13; j_gene: TRBJ1-2; v_gene: TRBV6-5; abundance: .; CDR3nt: TGTGCCAGCAGTTACTCCCTAAATACCGGCTACACCTTC; CDR3aa: CASSYSLNTGYTF
d_gene: .; len: 13; j_gene: TRBJ2-1; v_gene: TRBV5-5; abundance: few; CDR3nt: TGTGCCAGCGGAACGACACCAAACAATGAGCAGTTCTTC; CDR3aa: CASGTTPNNEQFF
d_gene: .; len: 16; j_gene: TRBJ1-1; v_gene: TRBV19; abundance: .; CDR3nt: TGTGCCAGCCAAGCCCGGGGTCCTGCCTTGGACACTGAAGCTTTCTTT; CDR3aa: CASQARGPALDTEAFF
d_gene: .; len: 16; j_gene: TRBJ2-2; v_gene: TRBV5-1; abundance: .; CDR3nt: TGCGCCAGCAGCTTGACGACGGGACTCAACACCGGGGAGCTGTTTTTT; CDR3aa: CASSLTTGLNTGELFF
d_gene: .; len: 15; j_gene: TRBJ1-3; v_gene: TRBV19; abundance: .; CDR3nt: TGTGCCAGTAGTGTGACAGTCTCCACTGGAAACACCATATATTTT; CDR3aa: CASSVTVSTGNTIYF
d_gene: TRBD1; len: 14; j_gene: TRBJ2-5; v_gene: TRBV2; abundance: .; CDR3nt: TGTGCCAGCAGCGGACAGGGTTTACAAGAGACCCAGTACTTC; CDR3aa: CASSGQGLQETQYF
d_gene: TRBD1; len: 16; j_gene: TRBJ1-4; v_gene: TRBV6-5; abundance: .; CDR3nt: TGTGCCAGCAGTTACCTCGGGGACAGATCTAATGAAAAACTGTTTTTT; CDR3aa: CASSYLGDRSNEKLFF
d_gene: .; len: 13; j_gene: TRBJ2-7; v_gene: TRBV12-3/TRBV12-4; abundance: .; CDR3nt: TGTGCCAGTACGTCGACAGCTCTCTACGAGCAGTACTTC; CDR3aa: CASTSTALYEQYF
d_gene: .; len: 17; j_gene: TRBJ1-4; v_gene: TRBV27; abundance: .; CDR3nt: TGTGCCAGCAGATCGGGGGTCTCTTTACGGACTAATGAAAAACTGTTTTTT; CDR3aa: CASRSGVSLRTNEKLFF
d_gene: TRBD1; len: 15; j_gene: TRBJ2-7; v_gene: TRBV27; abundance: once; CDR3nt: TGTGCCAGCAGTTCAACGACAGGGCAGTTGTACGAGCAGTACTTC; CDR3aa: CASSSTTGQLYEQYF
d_gene: .; len: 15; j_gene: TRBJ2-1; v_gene: TRBV11-3; abundance: .; CDR3nt: TGTGCCAGCAGCTTAGGAGGTGAGAGCTACAATGAGCAGTTCTTC; CDR3aa: CASSLGGESYNEQFF
d_gene: .; len: 14; j_gene: TRBJ2-2; v_gene: TRBV5-6; abundance: .; CDR3nt: TGTGCCAGCAGCTTCGGCAGGGTGAACGGGGAGCTGTTTTTT; CDR3aa: CASSFGRVNGELFF
d_gene: .; len: 16; j_gene: TRBJ1-3; v_gene: TRBV6-2/TRBV6-3; abundance: .; CDR3nt: TGTGCCAGCAGTTACTCGAAGAGCTTCTCTGGAAACACCATATATTTT; CDR3aa: CASSYSKSFSGNTIYF
d_gene: TRBD1; len: 14; j_gene: TRBJ1-2; v_gene: TRBV9; abundance: .; CDR3nt: TGTGCCAGCAGCGGGAGGACAGGGGGCAATGGCTACACCTTC; CDR3aa: CASSGRTGGNGYTF
d_gene: .; len: 15; j_gene: TRBJ2-3; v_gene: TRBV7-9; abundance: .; CDR3nt: TGTGCCAGCAGCTCCCCGGGACACGGTCCAGATACGCAGTATTTT; CDR3aa: CASSSPGHGPDTQYF
d_gene: TRBD1; len: 15; j_gene: TRBJ1-2; v_gene: TRBV6-5; abundance: .; CDR3nt: TGTGCCAGCAGTTACCGCGGGGACAGGCCCTATGGCTACACCTTC; CDR3aa: CASSYRGDRPYGYTF
d_gene: TRBD1; len: 14; j_gene: TRBJ1-2; v_gene: TRBV30; abundance: .; CDR3nt: TGTGCCGCCTCGATCTCAGGGGGAATTTATGGCTACACCTTC; CDR3aa: CAASISGGIYGYTF
d_gene: .; len: 16; j_gene: TRBJ1-3; v_gene: TRBV5-1; abundance: .; CDR3nt: TGCGCCAGCAGCTTGGGGGACTCCCGCTCTGGAAACACCATATATTTT; CDR3aa: CASSLGDSRSGNTIYF
d_gene: .; len: 13; j_gene: TRBJ2-7; v_gene: TRBV10-1; abundance: .; CDR3nt: TGCGCCAGCAGTGAGGGGCAGGTCGGCGAGCAGTACTTC; CDR3aa: CASSEGQVGEQYF
d_gene: .; len: 15; j_gene: TRBJ1-5; v_gene: TRBV19; abundance: .; CDR3nt: TGTGCCAGTACCGGACTATCCGCGGGCAATCAGCCCCAGCATTTT; CDR3aa: CASTGLSAGNQPQHF
d_gene: .; len: 12; j_gene: TRBJ1-2; v_gene: TRBV29-1; abundance: .; CDR3nt: TGCAGCGTTGGGGGGGCTAACTATGGCTACACCTTC; CDR3aa: CSVGGANYGYTF
d_gene: .; len: 15; j_gene: TRBJ1-6; v_gene: TRBV6-5; abundance: .; CDR3nt: TGTGCCAGTAGACAGAGTAGCTCCTATAATTCACCCCTCCACTTT; CDR3aa: CASRQSSSYNSPLHF
d_gene: TRBD1; len: 14; j_gene: TRBJ1-1; v_gene: TRBV6-5; abundance: .; CDR3nt: TGTGCCACCCAACTAGACAGGGGATTAGGTGAAGCTTTCTTT; CDR3aa: CATQLDRGLGEAFF
d_gene: .; len: 14; j_gene: TRBJ2-7; v_gene: TRBV9; abundance: .; CDR3nt: TGTGCCAGCAGCCCCCGCCGGGTTGGTAGCGAGCAGTACTTC; CDR3aa: CASSPRRVGSEQYF
d_gene: TRBD1; len: 15; j_gene: TRBJ1-2; v_gene: TRBV28; abundance: once; CDR3nt: TGTGCCAGCAGTTTTAGAACAGGGGGGCCCTATGGCTACACCTTC; CDR3aa: CASSFRTGGPYGYTF
d_gene: TRBD1; len: 15; j_gene: TRBJ1-1; v_gene: TRBV19; abundance: .; CDR3nt: TGTGCCAGTGTTCGACAGGGGGCGTTGAACACTGAAGCTTTCTTT; CDR3aa: CASVRQGALNTEAFF
d_gene: TRBD2; len: 19; j_gene: TRBJ2-2; v_gene: TRBV19; abundance: .; CDR3nt: TGTGCCAGTAGTATAGGTGGGGACGCCGGGGGGAAGCCTACCGGGGAGCTGTTTTTT; CDR3aa: CASSIGGDAGGKPTGELFF
d_gene: .; len: 17; j_gene: TRBJ2-7; v_gene: TRBV13; abundance: once; CDR3nt: TGTGCCAGCAGCCGGAGGGGAGACCCCAACTATCCCTACGAGCAGTACTTC; CDR3aa: CASSRRGDPNYPYEQYF
d_gene: .; len: 14; j_gene: TRBJ1-2; v_gene: TRBV30; abundance: .; CDR3nt: TGTGCCTGGAGTATCCAGGGGATCGGCTATGGCTACACCTTC; CDR3aa: CAWSIQGIGYGYTF
d_gene: TRBD1; len: 16; j_gene: TRBJ1-1; v_gene: TRBV27; abundance: .; CDR3nt: TGTGCCAGCAGTCAAACAGGGGCGTTCCGCAGGACTGAAGCTTTCTTT; CDR3aa: CASSQTGAFRRTEAFF
d_gene: .; len: 14; j_gene: TRBJ2-7; v_gene: TRBV19; abundance: .; CDR3nt: TGTGCCAGTAATTCCGGGACATCAATATACGAGCAGTACTTC; CDR3aa: CASNSGTSIYEQYF
d_gene: .; len: 14; j_gene: TRBJ1-5; v_gene: TRBV5-5; abundance: .; CDR3nt: TGTGCCAGCAGCGCACAGGGAAGCAATCAGCCCCAGCATTTT; CDR3aa: CASSAQGSNQPQHF
d_gene: .; len: 16; j_gene: TRBJ1-3; v_gene: TRBV4-2; abundance: once; CDR3nt: TGTGCCAGCAGCCAAGACGACAGGCCCCCGCGGGACACCATATATTTT; CDR3aa: CASSQDDRPPRDTIYF
d_gene: TRBD2; len: 16; j_gene: TRBJ2-1; v_gene: TRBV5-4; abundance: .; CDR3nt: TGTGCCAGCAGCACCCGGACTAGCGGGGTTAAAGATGAGCAGTTCTTC; CDR3aa: CASSTRTSGVKDEQFF
d_gene: TRBD1; len: 15; j_gene: TRBJ2-3; v_gene: TRBV7-8; abundance: .; CDR3nt: TGTGCCAGCAGCTTAAGGGGACAGGTTGTAGATACGCAGTATTTT; CDR3aa: CASSLRGQVVDTQYF
d_gene: .; len: 15; j_gene: TRBJ1-1; v_gene: TRBV5-4; abundance: .; CDR3nt: TGTGCCAGCAGCTTGGAGGTCAGGTTGAACACTGAAGCTTTCTTT; CDR3aa: CASSLEVRLNTEAFF